This T cell receptor (beta chain) was obtained from a study of molecular identifiers for immune sequencing clone quantification. This clonotype has just a few counts. The target antigen is unknown. Germline V gene lookup returns CDR1 MDHEN and CDR2 SYDVKM. This CDR3 contains 14 residues. The ends were cut back, 3 bases at V and 2 bases at J, with 11 bases in the middle. Study results and caveats: Whereas naive cells kept under 1% of molecules in clones above 20 RNA copies, such clones held over 97% in effectors. Spiked TCR RNA from one Jurkat cell reportedly showed up when mixed among some 1 million naive cells.

Via MiXCR, TCRdb re-called the PCR reads, giving one row per CDR3 protein. The sample lists more than 550,000 distinct CDR3 sequences, roughly 25% occurring once. The J gene is TRBJ2-7, the V gene TRBV28, with no clear D. Material for sequencing was naive CD8+ T cells from blood, with Jurkat cell RNA spiked in. Documented subset: FACS-sorted CD8+CD4-CCR7+CD45RA+ naive T cells. This clonotype was obtained from a human donor in good health. Some libraries in this study had Jurkat cell RNA spiked in. Here the CDR3 DNA reads TGTGCCAGCAGTTTGAGAACAACCCCCTACGAGCAGTACTTC. This gives the protein CASSLRTTPYEQYF.